This TCR beta chain was captured by sequencing in a study of shared T cell receptors in the human thymus. The CDR3 spans 16 residues. Trimming shortened V by 6 bases and J by 8 bases, and 25 bases separated the two germline ends. Germline CDR1 MNHNY, CDR2 SVGAGI (reference sequence). There are a few counts of this clone. The method was immunoSEQ multiplex PCR; TCRdb's version includes in-frame clones alone and lacks a portion of them. The sample carries more than 550,000 clones, approximately 83% recorded once. These data also featured in a second study, about human thymus T cells. This second report adds: Serving as donors were healthy Finnish infants, each of whom was having open corrective surgery for congenital heart defects. The related literature has documented a marked overlap of thymic repertoires among unrelated individuals.

This clonotype was obtained from a girl less than two years old with a congenital heart defect. This chain joins TRBV6-6 and TRBJ1-2; D call uncertain. Sequencing was carried out using thymocytes. This chain's CDR3 is CASSDPQREYSYGYTF. CDR3 DNA sequence: TGTGCCAGCAGCGACCCCCAGCGGGAGTACTCTTACGGCTACACCTTC.